The source of this T cell receptor (beta chain) is a study of blood T cell repertoires in COVID-19. Study context: Both acute and convalescent COVID-19 samples were obtained from the United States, Italy and Spain. PBMCs, B-cell-depleted T cells, or T cells were the source of the cDNA or gDNA that made up the material.

This CDR3 region has 12 residues. V dropped 10 bases and J dropped 7 bases, with 11 bases sitting between them. Germline V CDR1 and CDR2: ENHRY, SYGVKD. Original processing notes: For nucleated cells, counts were estimated from reference gene primer amplification. Profiling relied on immunoSEQ multiplex PCR, and the TCRdb table lists in-frame clones only, not all of them. V, J and clone size are taken as reported in that table, and D and trimming were inferred from the DNA itself. The data show 200,000 to 250,000 clones, 82% seen once. Sequencing was done on a sample of peripheral blood. The chain carries TRBV10-3 and TRBJ1-6; the D gene is possibly TRBD1 (5 bases). The receptor was derived from a woman of 80 years or more with COVID-19, enrolled during active disease. CDR3 loop: CATRQTNSPLHF. As DNA, the CDR3 is TGTGCCACCCGACAGACGAATTCACCCCTCCACTTT.